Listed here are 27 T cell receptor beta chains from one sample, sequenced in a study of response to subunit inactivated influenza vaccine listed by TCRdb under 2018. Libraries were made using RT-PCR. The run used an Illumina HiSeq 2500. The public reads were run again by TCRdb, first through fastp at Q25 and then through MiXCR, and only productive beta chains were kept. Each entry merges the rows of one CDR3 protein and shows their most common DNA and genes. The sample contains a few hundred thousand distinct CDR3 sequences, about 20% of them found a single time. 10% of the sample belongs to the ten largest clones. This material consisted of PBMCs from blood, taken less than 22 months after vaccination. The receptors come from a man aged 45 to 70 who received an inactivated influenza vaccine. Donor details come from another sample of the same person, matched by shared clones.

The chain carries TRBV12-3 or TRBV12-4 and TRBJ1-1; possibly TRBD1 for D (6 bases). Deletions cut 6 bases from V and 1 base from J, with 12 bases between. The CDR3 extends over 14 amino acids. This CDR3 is CASSNRAPNTEAFF. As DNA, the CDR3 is TGTGCCAGCAGCAACAGGGCTCCGAACACTGAAGCTTTCTTT.

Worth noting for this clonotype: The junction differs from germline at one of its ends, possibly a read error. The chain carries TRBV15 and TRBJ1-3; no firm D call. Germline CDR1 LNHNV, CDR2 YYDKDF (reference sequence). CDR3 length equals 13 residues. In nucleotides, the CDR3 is TGTGCCACCAGTGTGAGTTCTGGAAACACCGTATATTTT. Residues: CATSVSSGNTVYF.

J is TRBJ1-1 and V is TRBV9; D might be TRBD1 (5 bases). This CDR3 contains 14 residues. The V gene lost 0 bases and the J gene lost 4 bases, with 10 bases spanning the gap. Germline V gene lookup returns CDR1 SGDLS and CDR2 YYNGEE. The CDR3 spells CASSVAAGSTEAFF. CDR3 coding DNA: TGTGCCAGCAGCGTAGCGGCAGGGAGCACTGAAGCTTTCTTT.

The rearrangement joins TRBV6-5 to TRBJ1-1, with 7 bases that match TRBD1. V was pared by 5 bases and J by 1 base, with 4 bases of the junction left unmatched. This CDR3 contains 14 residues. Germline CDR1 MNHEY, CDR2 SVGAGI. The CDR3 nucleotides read TGTGCCAGCAGTAACACAGGGGCGAACACTGAAGCTTTCTTT. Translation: CASSNTGANTEAFF.

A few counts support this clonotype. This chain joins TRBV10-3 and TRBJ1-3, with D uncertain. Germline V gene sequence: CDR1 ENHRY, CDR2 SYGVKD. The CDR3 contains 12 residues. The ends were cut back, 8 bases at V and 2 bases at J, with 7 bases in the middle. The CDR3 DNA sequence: TGTGCCATCTGGGAACCTGGAAACACCATATATTTT. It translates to CAIWEPGNTIYF.

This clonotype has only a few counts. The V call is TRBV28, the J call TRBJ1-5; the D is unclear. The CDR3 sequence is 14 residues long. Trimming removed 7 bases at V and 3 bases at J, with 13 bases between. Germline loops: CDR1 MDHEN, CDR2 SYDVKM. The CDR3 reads CASISGPINQPQHF. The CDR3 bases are TGTGCCAGCATAAGCGGACCGATCAATCAGCCCCAGCATTTT.

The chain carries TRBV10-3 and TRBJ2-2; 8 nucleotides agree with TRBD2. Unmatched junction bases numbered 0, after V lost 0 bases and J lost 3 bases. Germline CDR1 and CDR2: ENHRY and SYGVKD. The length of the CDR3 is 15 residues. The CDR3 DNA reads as TGTGCCATCAGTGAGTCGACTAGCGACACCGGGGAGCTGTTTTTT. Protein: CAISESTSDTGELFF.

CDR3 loop: CSVTGQGRGTEAFF. CDR3 in DNA: TGCAGCGTTACGGGACAGGGTCGGGGGACTGAAGCTTTCTTT. The rearrangement uses TRBV29-1 and TRBJ1-1, with TRBD1 matching 9 bases. V shed 5 bases and J 5 bases; nucleotides not matched to a gene: 9. Germline V gene sequence: CDR1 SQVTM, CDR2 ANQGSEA. This CDR3 has 14 amino acids.

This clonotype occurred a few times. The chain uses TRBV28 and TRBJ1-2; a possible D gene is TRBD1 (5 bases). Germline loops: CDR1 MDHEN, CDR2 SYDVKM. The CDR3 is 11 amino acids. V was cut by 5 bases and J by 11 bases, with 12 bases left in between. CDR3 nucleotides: TGTGCCAGCAGTCCGGGGACCGATTACACCTTC. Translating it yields CASSPGTDYTF.

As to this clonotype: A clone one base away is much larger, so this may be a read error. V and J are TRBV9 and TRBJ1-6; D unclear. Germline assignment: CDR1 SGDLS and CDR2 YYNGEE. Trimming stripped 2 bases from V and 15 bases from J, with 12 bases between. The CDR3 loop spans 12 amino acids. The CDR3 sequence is CASSVSTALLHF. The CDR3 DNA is TGTGCCAGCAGCGTGAGTACGGCACTCCTCCACTTT.

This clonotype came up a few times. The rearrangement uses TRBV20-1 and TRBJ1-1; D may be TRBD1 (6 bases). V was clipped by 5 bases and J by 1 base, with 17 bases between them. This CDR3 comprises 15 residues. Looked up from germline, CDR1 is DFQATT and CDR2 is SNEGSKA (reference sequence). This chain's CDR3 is CSASDEWTANTEAFF. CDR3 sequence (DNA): TGCAGTGCTTCCGACGAGTGGACAGCGAACACTGAAGCTTTCTTT.

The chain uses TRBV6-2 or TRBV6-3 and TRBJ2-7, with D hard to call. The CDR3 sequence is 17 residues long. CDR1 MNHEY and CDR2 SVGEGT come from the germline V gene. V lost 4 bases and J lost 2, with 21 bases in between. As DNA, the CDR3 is TGTGCCAGCAGTTTCAACCCAATTTCCAGGATCGCCTACGAGCAGTACTTC. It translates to CASSFNPISRIAYEQYF.

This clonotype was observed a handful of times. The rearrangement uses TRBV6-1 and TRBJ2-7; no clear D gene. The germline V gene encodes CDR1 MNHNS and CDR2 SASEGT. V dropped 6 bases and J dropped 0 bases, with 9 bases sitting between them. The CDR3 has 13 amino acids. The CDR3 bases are TGTGCCAGCAGCCCTTTTCCCTCCTACGAGCAGTACTTC. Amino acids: CASSPFPSYEQYF.

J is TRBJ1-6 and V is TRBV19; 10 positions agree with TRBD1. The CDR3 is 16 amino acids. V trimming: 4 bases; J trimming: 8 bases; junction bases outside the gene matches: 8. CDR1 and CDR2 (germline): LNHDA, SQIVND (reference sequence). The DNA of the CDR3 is TGTGCCAGTAGTAAGACAGGGGGCGGCCACTATTCACCCCTCCACTTT. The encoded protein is CASSKTGGGHYSPLHF.

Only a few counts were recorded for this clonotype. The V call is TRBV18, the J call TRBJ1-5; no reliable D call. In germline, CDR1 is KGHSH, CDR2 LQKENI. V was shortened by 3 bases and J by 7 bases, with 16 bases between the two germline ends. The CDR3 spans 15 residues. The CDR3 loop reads CASSPAEGGRQPQHF. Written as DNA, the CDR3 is TGTGCCAGCTCACCGGCCGAGGGAGGCCGACAGCCCCAGCATTTT.

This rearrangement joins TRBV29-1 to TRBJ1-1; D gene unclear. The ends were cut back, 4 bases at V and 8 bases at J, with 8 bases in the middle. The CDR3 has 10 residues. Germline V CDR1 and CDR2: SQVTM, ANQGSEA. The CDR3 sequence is CSVVTPEAFF. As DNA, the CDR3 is TGCAGCGTTGTGACACCCGAAGCTTTCTTT.

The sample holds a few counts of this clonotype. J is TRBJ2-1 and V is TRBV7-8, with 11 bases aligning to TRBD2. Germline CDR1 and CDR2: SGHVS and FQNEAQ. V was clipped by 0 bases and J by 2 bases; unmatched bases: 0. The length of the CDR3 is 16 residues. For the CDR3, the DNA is TGTGCCAGCAGCTTAGCGGGACTAGCGGCCTACAATGAGCAGTTCTTC. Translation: CASSLAGLAAYNEQFF.

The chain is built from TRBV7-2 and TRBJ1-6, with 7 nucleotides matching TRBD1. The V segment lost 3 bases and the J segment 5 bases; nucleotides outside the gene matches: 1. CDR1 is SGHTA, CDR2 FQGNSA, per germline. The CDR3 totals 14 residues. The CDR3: CASSFGTDNSPLHF. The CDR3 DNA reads TGTGCCAGCAGCTTCGGGACAGATAATTCACCCCTCCACTTT.

CDR3 in amino acids: CASSYSIFGRILNQPQHF. CDR3 in DNA: TGTGCCAGCAGTTACTCGATTTTCGGACGGATCCTCAATCAGCCCCAGCATTTT. The J gene is TRBJ1-5, the V gene TRBV6-2 or TRBV6-3; no clear D gene. The ends were cut back, 0 bases at V and 3 bases at J, with 18 bases in the middle. Per germline, CDR1 MNHEY and CDR2 SVGEGT. The CDR3 consists of 18 residues.

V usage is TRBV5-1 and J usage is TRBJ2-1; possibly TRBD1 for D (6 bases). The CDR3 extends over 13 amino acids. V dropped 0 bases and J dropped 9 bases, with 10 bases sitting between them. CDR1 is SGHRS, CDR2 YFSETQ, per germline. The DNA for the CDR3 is TGCGCCAGCAGCTTGGGTGGGGGCGGTGAGCAGTTCTTC. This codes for CASSLGGGGEQFF.

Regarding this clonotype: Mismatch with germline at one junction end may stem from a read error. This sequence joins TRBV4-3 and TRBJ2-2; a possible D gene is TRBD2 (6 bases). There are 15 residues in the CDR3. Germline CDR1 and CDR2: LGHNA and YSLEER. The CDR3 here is CASSQDPFGTGEVFF. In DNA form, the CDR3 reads TGCGCCAGCAGCCAAGATCCCTTCGGCACCGGGGAGGTGTTTTTT.

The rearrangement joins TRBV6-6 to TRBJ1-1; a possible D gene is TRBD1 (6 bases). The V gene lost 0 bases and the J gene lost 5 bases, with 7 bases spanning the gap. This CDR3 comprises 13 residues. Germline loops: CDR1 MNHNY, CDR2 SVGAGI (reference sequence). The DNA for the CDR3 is TGTGCCAGCAGTTACTCCCAGGGGACTGAAGCTTTCTTT. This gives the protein CASSYSQGTEAFF.

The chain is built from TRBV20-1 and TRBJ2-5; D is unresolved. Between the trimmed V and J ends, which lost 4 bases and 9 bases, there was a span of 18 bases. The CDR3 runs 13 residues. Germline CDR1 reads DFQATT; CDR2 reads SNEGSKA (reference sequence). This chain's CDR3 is CSAKSNPGVAQYF. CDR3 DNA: TGCAGTGCTAAGTCTAACCCCGGTGTAGCCCAGTACTTC.

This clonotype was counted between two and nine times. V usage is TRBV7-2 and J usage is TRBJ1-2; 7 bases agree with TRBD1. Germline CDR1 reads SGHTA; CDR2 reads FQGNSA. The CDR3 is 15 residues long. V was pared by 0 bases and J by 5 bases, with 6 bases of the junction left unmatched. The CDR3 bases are TGTGCCAGCAGCTTAGCGGCGGAGACAGGGTATGGCTACACCTTC. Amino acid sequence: CASSLAAETGYGYTF.

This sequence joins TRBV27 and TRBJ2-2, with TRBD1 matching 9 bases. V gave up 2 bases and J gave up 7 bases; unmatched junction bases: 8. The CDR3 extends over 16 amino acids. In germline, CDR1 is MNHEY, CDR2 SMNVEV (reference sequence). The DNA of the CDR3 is TGTGCCAGCAGTTTAAAGGGGACAGGGAGAGGCGGGGAGCTGTTTTTT. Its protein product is CASSLKGTGRGGELFF.

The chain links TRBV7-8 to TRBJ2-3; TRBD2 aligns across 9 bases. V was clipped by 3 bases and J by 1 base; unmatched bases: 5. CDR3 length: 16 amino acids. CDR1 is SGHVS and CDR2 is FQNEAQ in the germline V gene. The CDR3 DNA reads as TGTGCCAGCAGCTTCCAAGCGGGAGGCGGCACAGATACGCAGTATTTT. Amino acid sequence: CASSFQAGGGTDTQYF.

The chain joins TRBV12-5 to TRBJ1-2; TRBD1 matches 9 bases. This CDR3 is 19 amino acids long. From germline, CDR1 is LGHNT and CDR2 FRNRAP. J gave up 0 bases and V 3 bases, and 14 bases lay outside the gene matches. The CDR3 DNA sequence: TGTGCTAGTGGTTTCGCCGGCGGGCGGGACAGGGTTTCTAACTATGGCTACACCTTC. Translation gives CASGFAGGRDRVSNYGYTF.